A selection of T cell receptor beta chains follows, all from one sample in a study of shared clonotypes between healthy human individuals. Here immunoSEQ multiplex PCR was the method, and the copy in TCRdb shows in-frame clones only, minus some. In the table there are more than 2 million clones, approximately 96% of which are singletons. Specimen: naive CD4+ T cells sorted from blood. Source of these receptors: a man in his late teens or twenties in good health. Each CDR3 is given with its conserved first and last residue. The order of the fields is D gene, J gene, V gene, clone size, CDR3 protein, CDR3 DNA. D genes are given only for firm matches. Rows give clone size only sometimes, using once, few, many, or a class for an expanded clone.

d_call: -; j_call: TRBJ2-7; v_call: TRBV7-8; clone_size: -; cdr3_aa: CASSLEIGATYEQYF; cdr3_nt: TGTGCCAGCAGCTTAGAAATTGGGGCGACCTACGAGCAGTACTTC
d_call: -; j_call: TRBJ1-1; v_call: TRBV9; clone_size: once; cdr3_aa: CASSVVGFGAEAFF; cdr3_nt: TGTGCCAGCAGCGTAGTGGGGTTCGGTGCTGAAGCTTTCTTT
d_call: -; j_call: TRBJ2-7; v_call: TRBV6-5; clone_size: -; cdr3_aa: CASSYPGRYEQYF; cdr3_nt: TGTGCCAGCAGTTACCCAGGGCGGTACGAGCAGTACTTC
d_call: TRBD2; j_call: TRBJ2-7; v_call: TRBV18; clone_size: -; cdr3_aa: CASSGLAGWEQYF; cdr3_nt: TGTGCCAGCTCCGGGCTAGCGGGATGGGAGCAGTACTTC
d_call: -; j_call: TRBJ2-1; v_call: TRBV2; clone_size: -; cdr3_aa: CASSPLRDNEQFF; cdr3_nt: TGTGCCAGCAGCCCCCTCCGGGACAATGAGCAGTTCTTC
d_call: -; j_call: TRBJ2-6; v_call: TRBV10-2; clone_size: -; cdr3_aa: CASSESAPSGANVLTF; cdr3_nt: TGCGCCAGCAGTGAGTCAGCTCCCTCTGGGGCCAACGTCCTGACTTTC
d_call: -; j_call: TRBJ1-2; v_call: TRBV28; clone_size: -; cdr3_aa: CASSRAAGYTF; cdr3_nt: TGTGCCAGCAGTCGGGCTGCGGGCTACACCTTC
d_call: -; j_call: TRBJ2-3; v_call: TRBV6-1; clone_size: -; cdr3_aa: CASMPAGDTQYF; cdr3_nt: TGTGCCAGCATGCCCGCGGGAGATACGCAGTATTTT
d_call: -; j_call: TRBJ1-2; v_call: TRBV10-3; clone_size: few; cdr3_aa: CAISEVQGSYGYTF; cdr3_nt: TGTGCCATCAGTGAAGTACAGGGTTCCTATGGCTACACCTTC
d_call: TRBD1; j_call: TRBJ1-6; v_call: TRBV2; clone_size: few; cdr3_aa: CASCVLRGQSPLHF; cdr3_nt: TGTGCCAGCTGTGTGCTCAGGGGGCAATCACCCCTCCACTTT
d_call: -; j_call: TRBJ2-7; v_call: TRBV18; clone_size: -; cdr3_aa: CASSPQDGWDGQYF; cdr3_nt: TGTGCCAGCTCACCCCAGGACGGTTGGGACGGGCAGTACTTC
d_call: TRBD2; j_call: TRBJ2-2; v_call: TRBV29-1; clone_size: -; cdr3_aa: CSVLTSGINTGELFF; cdr3_nt: TGCAGCGTTCTCACTAGCGGGATTAACACCGGGGAGCTGTTTTTT
d_call: TRBD1; j_call: TRBJ1-2; v_call: TRBV18; clone_size: -; cdr3_aa: CASSRTGTNYGYTF; cdr3_nt: TGTGCCAGCTCACGGACAGGGACTAACTATGGCTACACCTTC
d_call: -; j_call: TRBJ1-6; v_call: TRBV2; clone_size: -; cdr3_aa: CASSDDSSYNSPLHF; cdr3_nt: TGTGCCAGCAGTGATGACAGCTCCTATAATTCACCCCTCCACTTT
d_call: -; j_call: TRBJ2-7; v_call: TRBV20-1; clone_size: -; cdr3_aa: CSARSGYEQYF; cdr3_nt: TGCAGTGCACGGAGCGGATACGAGCAGTACTTC
d_call: -; j_call: TRBJ1-2; v_call: TRBV6-1; clone_size: -; cdr3_aa: CASSDGWARNYGYTF; cdr3_nt: TGTGCCAGCAGTGATGGCTGGGCGAGGAACTATGGCTACACCTTC
d_call: -; j_call: TRBJ1-6; v_call: TRBV19; clone_size: -; cdr3_aa: CASSILGDQSPLHF; cdr3_nt: TGTGCCAGTAGTATATTAGGGGACCAGTCACCCCTCCACTTT
d_call: TRBD1; j_call: TRBJ2-7; v_call: TRBV28; clone_size: once; cdr3_aa: CASSTPGQGWEQYF; cdr3_nt: TGTGCCAGCAGTACCCCCGGACAGGGATGGGAGCAGTACTTC
d_call: -; j_call: TRBJ2-1; v_call: TRBV12-2; clone_size: -; cdr3_aa: CASRLASGEGTSYNEQFF; cdr3_nt: TGTGCAAGTCGCTTAGCGTCAGGGGAGGGAACCTCCTACAATGAGCAGTTCTTC
d_call: TRBD1; j_call: TRBJ2-6; v_call: TRBV5-1; clone_size: -; cdr3_aa: CASSPTGSGANVLTF; cdr3_nt: TGCGCCAGCAGCCCGACAGGGTCTGGGGCCAACGTCCTGACTTTC
d_call: -; j_call: TRBJ2-2; v_call: TRBV7-9; clone_size: -; cdr3_aa: CASSPGDFATGELFF; cdr3_nt: TGTGCCAGCAGCCCTGGGGACTTTGCCACCGGGGAGCTGTTTTTT
d_call: TRBD2; j_call: TRBJ2-1; v_call: TRBV4-3; clone_size: once; cdr3_aa: CASSQGLAGGNEQFF; cdr3_nt: TGCGCCAGCAGCCAAGGTCTAGCGGGAGGAAATGAGCAGTTCTTC
d_call: TRBD2; j_call: TRBJ2-3; v_call: TRBV5-1; clone_size: -; cdr3_aa: CASRWREGPDTQYF; cdr3_nt: TGCGCCAGCCGCTGGAGGGAGGGTCCAGATACGCAGTATTTT
d_call: -; j_call: TRBJ1-5; v_call: TRBV7-2; clone_size: -; cdr3_aa: CASSLGGGWSNQPQHF; cdr3_nt: TGTGCCAGCAGCTTAGGAGGGGGGTGGAGCAATCAGCCCCAGCATTTT
d_call: -; j_call: TRBJ1-4; v_call: TRBV10-3; clone_size: -; cdr3_aa: CAISESTGINEKLFF; cdr3_nt: TGTGCCATCAGTGAGTCGACAGGTATTAATGAAAAACTGTTTTTT
d_call: -; j_call: TRBJ1-3; v_call: TRBV7-9; clone_size: -; cdr3_aa: CASSLGQGSGNTIYF; cdr3_nt: TGTGCCAGCAGCTTGGGCCAGGGCTCTGGAAACACCATATATTTT
d_call: -; j_call: TRBJ2-2; v_call: TRBV13; clone_size: few; cdr3_aa: CASTSRATGELFF; cdr3_nt: TGTGCCAGCACCTCCAGGGCCACCGGGGAGCTGTTTTTT
d_call: TRBD1; j_call: TRBJ2-5; v_call: TRBV6-5; clone_size: -; cdr3_aa: CASSQGTADWETQYF; cdr3_nt: TGTGCCAGCAGCCAAGGGACAGCCGATTGGGAGACCCAGTACTTC
d_call: TRBD1; j_call: TRBJ1-6; v_call: TRBV7-9; clone_size: -; cdr3_aa: CASSDPMIGDRLPLHF; cdr3_nt: TGTGCCAGCAGCGATCCCATGATAGGGGACAGGTTACCCCTCCACTTT
d_call: -; j_call: TRBJ2-7; v_call: TRBV7-7; clone_size: -; cdr3_aa: CASSLREKHEQYF; cdr3_nt: TGTGCTAGCAGCCTCCGCGAAAAGCACGAGCAGTACTTC
d_call: -; j_call: TRBJ2-3; v_call: TRBV9; clone_size: -; cdr3_aa: CASSPSTRDTQYF; cdr3_nt: TGTGCCAGCAGCCCCTCCACTCGGGATACGCAGTATTTT
d_call: TRBD1; j_call: TRBJ2-3; v_call: TRBV27; clone_size: -; cdr3_aa: CASSPWTGGGTDTQYF; cdr3_nt: TGTGCCAGCAGTCCCTGGACAGGGGGAGGCACAGATACGCAGTATTTT
d_call: TRBD2; j_call: TRBJ2-2; v_call: TRBV11-2; clone_size: -; cdr3_aa: CASSLGLAGVLNTGELFF; cdr3_nt: TGTGCCAGCAGCTTGGGACTAGCGGGAGTCTTGAACACCGGGGAGCTGTTTTTT
d_call: TRBD1; j_call: TRBJ1-6; v_call: TRBV28; clone_size: -; cdr3_aa: CASSTGTGINSPLHF; cdr3_nt: TGTGCCAGCAGCACCGGGACAGGGATTAATTCACCCCTCCACTTT
d_call: -; j_call: TRBJ1-5; v_call: TRBV30; clone_size: -; cdr3_aa: CAWTDVSNQPQHF; cdr3_nt: TGTGCCTGGACTGACGTTAGCAATCAGCCCCAGCATTTT
d_call: -; j_call: TRBJ2-5; v_call: TRBV10-3; clone_size: -; cdr3_aa: CAISDRVGETQYF; cdr3_nt: TGTGCCATCAGTGACAGGGTAGGAGAGACCCAGTACTTC
d_call: -; j_call: TRBJ1-2; v_call: TRBV28; clone_size: few; cdr3_aa: CASSNSWYGYTF; cdr3_nt: TGTGCCAGCAGTAACAGTTGGTATGGCTACACCTTC